This T cell receptor beta chain is from a study of T cells expressing NK-cell markers (dated by TCRdb to between 2020 and 2021). About the study as a whole: TCR beta-chain repertoires were profiled in sorted CD3+CD56+NKG2C+, CD3+CD56+NKG2C- and CD3+CD56-NKG2C+ T-cell subsets from several donors. Among the eight sequenced donors, seven were HCMV-seropositive and one was HCMV-seronegative. All eight donors whose samples were sequenced were randomly selected healthy volunteers, three of them men and five women. Illumina HiSeq 2000/2500, MiSeq or NextSeq was used to sequence libraries as 2 x 150 bp reads.

Study-level results and caveats: For several donors, the dominant CD3+CD56+NKG2C+ clonotypes were among the top 10 CD8+ clonotypes and accounted for about 1.0-8% of CD8+ T cells. Those dominant clonotypes were again the most abundant among CD3+CD56-NKG2C+ cells in a handful of donors, at roughly 28.3-60.1%. Whether the expanded NKG2C-expressing T cell clones were specific for HCMV antigens was left unclear.

Its CDR3 holds 19 amino acids, cysteine through phenylalanine. No nucleotide data were recorded. CDR1 ENHRY and CDR2 SYGVKD were looked up in the germline V gene. To determine HCMV serostatus, a commercial ELISA kit was used to detect HCMV-specific IgG in serum. Peripheral blood mononuclear cells were isolated from blood by Ficoll density gradient centrifugation. TCRdb names Illumina HiSeq 2000 as the instrument used. TCR beta cDNA libraries were prepared using 5'RACE template switching, which introduced a universal primer site and unique molecular identifiers. Synthesis of cDNA was primed from the TCR beta constant segment and was followed by two consecutive PCR amplification steps. Turning to the authors' computational methods: MIGEC was used to demultiplex reads and group reads by UMI, and MiTCR was used to assemble and quantify clonotypes. Only TCR cDNA sequences supported by at least two reads were kept to exclude erroneous sequences. The tcR package was used for downstream repertoire analysis, and clonotypes were matched between fractions using CDR3 nucleotide sequence together with V segment. VDJmatch was used to annotate antigen specificity against VDJdb, with one amino acid substitution in CDR3 permitted. TCRdb reprocessed the reads, reporting each CDR3 protein sequence once and no DNA. TCRdb assigned the V and J calls; the authors' analysis was not used. The data table for this sample lists about 390,000 distinct CDR3 sequences. The top ten constitute roughly 10% of the sample.

Remarks on this clonotype: Which antigen it targets is not known.

This clonotype was sampled from a woman in her 50s in good health. Donor details come from another sample of the same person, matched by shared clones. Sequenced sample: blood T cells: a sorted CD56 or NKG2C T cell subset, CD4+ or CD8+ T cells, or bulk PBMC T cells (not recorded which). Here the chain combines TRBV10-3 and TRBJ2-1; TCRdb proposes TRBD2, but this gene call is untestable without DNA. The CDR3 region reads CAISESGLAGGPSHNEQFF.